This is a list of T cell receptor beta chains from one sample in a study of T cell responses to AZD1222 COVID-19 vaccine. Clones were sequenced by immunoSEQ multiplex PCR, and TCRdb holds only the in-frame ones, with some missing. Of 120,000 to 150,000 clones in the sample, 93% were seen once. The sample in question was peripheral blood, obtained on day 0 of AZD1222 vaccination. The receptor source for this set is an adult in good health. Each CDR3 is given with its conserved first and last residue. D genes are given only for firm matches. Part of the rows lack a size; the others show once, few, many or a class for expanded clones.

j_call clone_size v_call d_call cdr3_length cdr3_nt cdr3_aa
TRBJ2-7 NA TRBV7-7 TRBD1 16 TGTGCCAGCAGCGAACACCGGGACAGGGGAACCTACGAGCAGTACTTC CASSEHRDRGTYEQYF
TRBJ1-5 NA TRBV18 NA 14 TGTGCCAGCTCACCCGATACGGGGAATCAGCCCCAGCATTTT CASSPDTGNQPQHF
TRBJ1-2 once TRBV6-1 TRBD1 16 TGTGCCAGCAGTGCCGATGACCAGGGGGGGGACTATGGCTACACCTTC CASSADDQGGDYGYTF
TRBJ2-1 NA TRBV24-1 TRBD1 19 TGTGCCACCAGTGATAAGGGACAGGGGGCCTTCAGCTCCTACAATGAGCAGTTCTTC CATSDKGQGAFSSYNEQFF
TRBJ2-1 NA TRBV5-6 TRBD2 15 TGTGCCAGCAGCTGGGGACTAGCGGGGGGCAATGAGCAGTTCTTC CASSWGLAGGNEQFF
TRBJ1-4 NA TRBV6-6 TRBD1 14 TGTGCCAGCAATTTACAGGGGATGAATGAAAAACTGTTTTTT CASNLQGMNEKLFF
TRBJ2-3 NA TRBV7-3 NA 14 TGTGCCAGCAGCCAAGGGACCCCCGAGGATACGCAGTATTTT CASSQGTPEDTQYF
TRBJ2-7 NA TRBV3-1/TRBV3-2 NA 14 TGTGCCAGCAGCCAAGGGGGAGGTAACTACGAGCAGTACTTC CASSQGGGNYEQYF
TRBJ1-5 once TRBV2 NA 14 TGTGCCAGCAGTGAAGGGGTAACAAATCAGCCCCAGCATTTT CASSEGVTNQPQHF
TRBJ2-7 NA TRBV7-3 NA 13 TGTGCCAGCAGCCCAGGACAGACCTACGAGCAGTACTTC CASSPGQTYEQYF
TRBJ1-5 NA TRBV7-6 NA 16 TGTGCCAGCACCTCCGACCTCCTTGGGAGCAATCAGCCCCAGCATTTT CASTSDLLGSNQPQHF
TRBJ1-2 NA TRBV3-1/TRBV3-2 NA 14 TGTGCCAGCAGCCAAGAAAGGGGTTCAAAAGGCTACACCTTC CASSQERGSKGYTF
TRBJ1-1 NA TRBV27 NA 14 TGTGCCAGCAGTTTCACAGGGCTTAACACTGAAGCTTTCTTT CASSFTGLNTEAFF
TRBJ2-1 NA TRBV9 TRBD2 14 TGTGCCAGCGACTCGGGACTAGCGGGAGAGGAGCAGTTCTTC CASDSGLAGEEQFF
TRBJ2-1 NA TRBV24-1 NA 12 TGTGCCAGTCTTAGGCCAGGGGACTACCAGGTCTTC CASLRPGDYQVF
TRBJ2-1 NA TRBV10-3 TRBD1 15 TGTGCCATCAGCGGACAGGCGAACTCCTACAATGAGCAGTTCTTC CAISGQANSYNEQFF
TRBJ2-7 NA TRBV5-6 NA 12 TGTGCCAGCAGCCCTACAGGGAACGAGCAGTACTTC CASSPTGNEQYF
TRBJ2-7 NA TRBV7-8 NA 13 TGTGCCAGCAGCTTAGACCCCCTTACCGAGCAGTACTTC CASSLDPLTEQYF
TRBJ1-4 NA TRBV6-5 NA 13 TGTGCCAGCAGGACTTCAACTAATGAAAAACTGTTTTTT CASRTSTNEKLFF
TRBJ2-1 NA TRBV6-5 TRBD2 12 TGTGCCAGCAGACCTAGCGGGAATGAGCAGTTCTTC CASRPSGNEQFF